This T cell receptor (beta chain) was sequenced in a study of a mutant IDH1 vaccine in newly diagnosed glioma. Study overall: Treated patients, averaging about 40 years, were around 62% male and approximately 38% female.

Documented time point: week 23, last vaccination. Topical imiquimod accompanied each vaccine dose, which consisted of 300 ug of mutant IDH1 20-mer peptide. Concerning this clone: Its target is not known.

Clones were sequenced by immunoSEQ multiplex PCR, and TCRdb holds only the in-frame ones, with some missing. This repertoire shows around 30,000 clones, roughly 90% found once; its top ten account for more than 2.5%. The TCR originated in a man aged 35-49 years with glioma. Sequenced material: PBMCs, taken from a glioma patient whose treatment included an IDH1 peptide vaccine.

CDR3 nucleotides: TGTGCCAGCAGCTTACGGATACAGGGGAACGAGCAGTACTTC. It encodes CASSLRIQGNEQYF. The chain carries TRBV11-1 and TRBJ2-7; 7 nucleotides line up with TRBD1. The CDR3 is 14 residues long. Germline CDR1 SGHAT, CDR2 FQDESV (reference sequence). Trimming removed 2 bases from V and 5 bases from J; junction bases left unmatched: 6.